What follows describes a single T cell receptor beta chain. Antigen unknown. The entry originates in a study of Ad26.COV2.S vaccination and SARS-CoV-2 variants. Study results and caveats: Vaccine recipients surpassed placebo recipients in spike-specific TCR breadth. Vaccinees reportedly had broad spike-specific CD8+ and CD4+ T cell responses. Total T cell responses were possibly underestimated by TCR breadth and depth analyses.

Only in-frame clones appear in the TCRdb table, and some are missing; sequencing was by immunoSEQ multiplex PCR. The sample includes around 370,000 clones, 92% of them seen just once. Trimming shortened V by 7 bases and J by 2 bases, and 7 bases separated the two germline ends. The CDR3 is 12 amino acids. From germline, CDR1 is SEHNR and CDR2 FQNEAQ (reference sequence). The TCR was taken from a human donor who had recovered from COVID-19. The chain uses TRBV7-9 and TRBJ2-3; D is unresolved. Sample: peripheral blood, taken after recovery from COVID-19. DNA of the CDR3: TGTGCCAGCAATCTGCTCACAGATACGCAGTATTTT. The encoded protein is CASNLLTDTQYF.